The rows below give T cell receptor beta chains drawn from one sample of a study of OX40 agonist ivuxolimab in advanced cancers. The protocol was immunoSEQ multiplex PCR, while the TCRdb copy is restricted to in-frame clones and leaves out a portion. The sample holds tens of thousands of clones, 88% seen once. The sample was CD4+ or CD8+ T cells sorted from blood, taken in a trial of the OX40 agonist ivuxolimab. The receptor source for this set is an adult with an advanced solid tumor such as melanoma, head and neck, liver or kidney cancer. CDR3s include the opening cysteine and the closing phenylalanine or tryptophan. The order of the fields is J gene, CDR3 length, clone size, D gene, V gene, CDR3 DNA, CDR3 protein. D genes are given only for firm matches. A row's size may be missing; if present it is once, few, many or a size class.

j_gene: TRBJ2-7
len: 13
abundance: NA
d_gene: TRBD2
v_gene: TRBV28
CDR3nt: TGTGCCAGCAGGAGCGGGGGGGTATACGAGCAGTACTTC
CDR3aa: CASRSGGVYEQYF

j_gene: TRBJ2-7
len: 15
abundance: NA
d_gene: TRBD1
v_gene: TRBV11-2
CDR3nt: TGTGCCAGCGTGAGCACGACCAGACCAGGGGGCGAGCAGTACTTC
CDR3aa: CASVSTTRPGGEQYF

j_gene: TRBJ2-3
len: 15
abundance: NA
d_gene: TRBD1
v_gene: TRBV7-2
CDR3nt: TGTGCCAGCAGCTTTGGGGACAGAAACACAGATACGCAGTATTTT
CDR3aa: CASSFGDRNTDTQYF

j_gene: TRBJ1-1
len: 15
abundance: NA
d_gene: NA
v_gene: TRBV11-2
CDR3nt: TGTGCCAGCAGCTTAGATCATAGAGGAGGCACTGAAGCTTTCTTT
CDR3aa: CASSLDHRGGTEAFF

j_gene: TRBJ2-5
len: 16
abundance: NA
d_gene: TRBD2
v_gene: TRBV4-2
CDR3nt: TGTGCCAGCAGCCAAGAAACTAGCGGGGGCACAGAGACCCAGTACTTC
CDR3aa: CASSQETSGGTETQYF

j_gene: TRBJ2-1
len: 15
abundance: NA
d_gene: TRBD1
v_gene: TRBV5-8
CDR3nt: TGTGCCAGCAGCTTGAGACAGGGGGCCCGAAATGAGCAGTTCTTC
CDR3aa: CASSLRQGARNEQFF

j_gene: TRBJ1-1
len: 13
abundance: NA
d_gene: NA
v_gene: TRBV18
CDR3nt: TGTGCCAGCTCACCACTCGCAGGGACTGAAGCTTTCTTT
CDR3aa: CASSPLAGTEAFF

j_gene: TRBJ2-6
len: 15
abundance: NA
d_gene: NA
v_gene: TRBV4-1
CDR3nt: TGCGCCAGCAGCCAAGAGTTTACTGGGGCCAACGTCCTGACTTTC
CDR3aa: CASSQEFTGANVLTF

j_gene: TRBJ2-2
len: 14
abundance: NA
d_gene: NA
v_gene: TRBV19
CDR3nt: TGTGCCAGTAGTATCCGTGGCGGCACCGGGGAGCTGTTTTTT
CDR3aa: CASSIRGGTGELFF

j_gene: TRBJ1-2
len: 16
abundance: NA
d_gene: NA
v_gene: TRBV4-3
CDR3nt: TGCGCCAGCAGCCAAGATCGGGGACATCGGGCCTATGGCTACACCTTC
CDR3aa: CASSQDRGHRAYGYTF

j_gene: TRBJ1-1
len: 15
abundance: NA
d_gene: NA
v_gene: TRBV29-1
CDR3nt: TGCAGCGTTGTTCCCCAGCAAGGGGGTCGTGACGGAGCTTTCTTT
CDR3aa: CSVVPQQGGRDGAFF

j_gene: TRBJ2-7
len: 16
abundance: NA
d_gene: TRBD2
v_gene: TRBV6-5
CDR3nt: TGTGCCAGCAGTTACGGGACTAGCGGGGGGGCCTACGAGCAGTACTTC
CDR3aa: CASSYGTSGGAYEQYF

j_gene: TRBJ1-2
len: 13
abundance: NA
d_gene: NA
v_gene: TRBV6-5
CDR3nt: TGTGCCAGCAGGAAAGACAGCAGCTATGGCTACACCTTC
CDR3aa: CASRKDSSYGYTF

j_gene: TRBJ2-7
len: 15
abundance: NA
d_gene: NA
v_gene: TRBV9
CDR3nt: TGTGCCAGCAGCGTCGGCCAGGGAGGAACCTACGAGCAGTACTTC
CDR3aa: CASSVGQGGTYEQYF

j_gene: TRBJ2-5
len: 18
abundance: NA
d_gene: NA
v_gene: TRBV12-5
CDR3nt: TGTGCTAGTGGTTTCTCCGGACTTTCTTCTACAGGAGGGGAGACCCAGTACTTC
CDR3aa: CASGFSGLSSTGGETQYF

j_gene: TRBJ2-1
len: 15
abundance: NA
d_gene: TRBD2
v_gene: TRBV9
CDR3nt: TGTGCCAGCAGCTTTGGACTAGCAGCCTACAATGAGCAGTTCTTC
CDR3aa: CASSFGLAAYNEQFF

j_gene: TRBJ2-3
len: 11
abundance: NA
d_gene: NA
v_gene: TRBV20-1
CDR3nt: TGCAGTGCCCTAATTGGGGATACGCAGTATTTT
CDR3aa: CSALIGDTQYF

j_gene: TRBJ1-2
len: 12
abundance: NA
d_gene: NA
v_gene: TRBV28
CDR3nt: TGTGCCAGCAGTGTCCCGGGGAAAGGCTACACCTTC
CDR3aa: CASSVPGKGYTF

j_gene: TRBJ2-7
len: 15
abundance: NA
d_gene: NA
v_gene: TRBV19
CDR3nt: TGTGCCAGTAGTATCGCTACGACAGTTTTCTACGAGCAGTACTTC
CDR3aa: CASSIATTVFYEQYF

j_gene: TRBJ1-5
len: 14
abundance: NA
d_gene: NA
v_gene: TRBV29-1
CDR3nt: TGCAGCGTTTCTAACTCAGAGGGGTCATCGCCCCAGCATTTT
CDR3aa: CSVSNSEGSSPQHF

j_gene: TRBJ1-6
len: 13
abundance: NA
d_gene: NA
v_gene: TRBV30
CDR3nt: TGTGCCTGGACGGGGATTGCGAATTCACCCCTCCACTTT
CDR3aa: CAWTGIANSPLHF

j_gene: TRBJ1-2
len: 13
abundance: NA
d_gene: NA
v_gene: TRBV11-2
CDR3nt: TGTGCCAGCAGCTTAGACTGGGGGAGAGGCTACACCTTC
CDR3aa: CASSLDWGRGYTF

j_gene: TRBJ2-5
len: 15
abundance: once
d_gene: NA
v_gene: TRBV5-6
CDR3nt: TGTGCCAGCAGCGGGGGAGCTAAGTCGGGGGAGACCCAGTACTTC
CDR3aa: CASSGGAKSGETQYF

j_gene: TRBJ1-2
len: 15
abundance: NA
d_gene: TRBD1
v_gene: TRBV4-2
CDR3nt: TGTGCCAGCAGCCAAGAGACAGGGGCTAACTATGGCTACACCTTC
CDR3aa: CASSQETGANYGYTF

j_gene: TRBJ2-2
len: 14
abundance: NA
d_gene: NA
v_gene: TRBV7-2
CDR3nt: TGTGCCAGCAGCGAACAGGGAAAACCCGGGGAGCTGTTTTTT
CDR3aa: CASSEQGKPGELFF

j_gene: TRBJ2-2
len: 17
abundance: NA
d_gene: TRBD1
v_gene: TRBV19
CDR3nt: TGTGCCAGTAGTATAGATTGGCGGGACAGGGGAACCGGGGAGCTGTTTTTT
CDR3aa: CASSIDWRDRGTGELFF

j_gene: TRBJ2-2
len: 14
abundance: NA
d_gene: NA
v_gene: TRBV5-1
CDR3nt: TGCGCCAGCAGCTTGGCAGGGAGCACCGGGGAGCTGTTTTTT
CDR3aa: CASSLAGSTGELFF

j_gene: TRBJ1-4
len: 14
abundance: NA
d_gene: NA
v_gene: TRBV25-1
CDR3nt: TGTGCCAGCAGTGGAAGTACGACTAATGAAAAACTGTTTTTT
CDR3aa: CASSGSTTNEKLFF

j_gene: TRBJ1-5
len: 16
abundance: once
d_gene: NA
v_gene: TRBV6-1
CDR3nt: TGTGCCAGCAGTGGACTCGGGGGCGTAAGCAATCAGCCCCAGCATTTT
CDR3aa: CASSGLGGVSNQPQHF

j_gene: TRBJ2-4
len: 16
abundance: NA
d_gene: NA
v_gene: TRBV19
CDR3nt: TGTGCCAGTAGTACCCGACAGAAAGGGGCCAAAAACATTCAGTACTTC
CDR3aa: CASSTRQKGAKNIQYF

j_gene: TRBJ1-1
len: 10
abundance: NA
d_gene: NA
v_gene: TRBV21-1
CDR3nt: TGTGCCAGTGGGTGTAATGAAGCTTTCTTT
CDR3aa: CASGCNEAFF

j_gene: TRBJ2-1
len: 15
abundance: NA
d_gene: NA
v_gene: TRBV5-5
CDR3nt: TGTGCCAGCAGCACTTCAGGGAATTCCCACAATGAGCAGTTCTTC
CDR3aa: CASSTSGNSHNEQFF

j_gene: TRBJ1-2
len: 14
abundance: NA
d_gene: TRBD1
v_gene: TRBV28
CDR3nt: TGTGCCAGCCTCGGGACAGGGAAGGGCTATGGCTACACCTTC
CDR3aa: CASLGTGKGYGYTF

j_gene: TRBJ1-3
len: 14
abundance: NA
d_gene: NA
v_gene: TRBV10-2
CDR3nt: TGCGCCAGCAGGGAGGGAACCTCTGGAAACACCATATATTTT
CDR3aa: CASREGTSGNTIYF

j_gene: TRBJ1-4
len: 14
abundance: NA
d_gene: TRBD1
v_gene: TRBV29-1
CDR3nt: TGCAGCGTGGGACAGGGCGGGTTGGGGGAAAAACTGTTTTTT
CDR3aa: CSVGQGGLGEKLFF

j_gene: TRBJ2-7
len: 12
abundance: NA
d_gene: TRBD1
v_gene: TRBV5-1
CDR3nt: TGCGCCAGTTCCGGGACAGATTACGAGCAGTACTTC
CDR3aa: CASSGTDYEQYF

j_gene: TRBJ2-7
len: 15
abundance: NA
d_gene: TRBD1
v_gene: TRBV11-2
CDR3nt: TGTGCCAGCAGTACGGGGACAGGGAGAACCTACGAGCAGTACTTC
CDR3aa: CASSTGTGRTYEQYF

j_gene: TRBJ2-7
len: 12
abundance: NA
d_gene: NA
v_gene: TRBV6-1
CDR3nt: TGTGCCAGCAGCGCTTTTTGGAACGAGCAGTACTTC
CDR3aa: CASSAFWNEQYF

j_gene: TRBJ1-1
len: 14
abundance: NA
d_gene: NA
v_gene: TRBV11-2
CDR3nt: TGTGCCAGCAGCTTAAGCGGGAGGGCCACTGAAGCTTTCTTT
CDR3aa: CASSLSGRATEAFF

j_gene: TRBJ1-5
len: 15
abundance: NA
d_gene: NA
v_gene: TRBV2
CDR3nt: TGTGCCAGCAGTGAATCCGATCTTTACGATCAGCCCCAGCATTTT
CDR3aa: CASSESDLYDQPQHF

j_gene: TRBJ2-3
len: 12
abundance: NA
d_gene: NA
v_gene: TRBV19
CDR3nt: TGTGCCAGTAGTCCTACCGAGTATACGCAGTATTTT
CDR3aa: CASSPTEYTQYF

j_gene: TRBJ1-5
len: 15
abundance: NA
d_gene: TRBD1
v_gene: TRBV7-9
CDR3nt: TGTGCCAGCAGCTCCGACAGGGCGGGCAATCAGCCCCAGCATTTT
CDR3aa: CASSSDRAGNQPQHF

j_gene: TRBJ2-3
len: 15
abundance: NA
d_gene: TRBD2
v_gene: TRBV18
CDR3nt: TGTGCCAGCTCAGCTATAGCGGGGAGCACAGATACGCAGTATTTT
CDR3aa: CASSAIAGSTDTQYF

j_gene: TRBJ2-1
len: 16
abundance: NA
d_gene: TRBD2
v_gene: TRBV6-1
CDR3nt: TGTGCCAGCAGTGGGCCGAGCGGGGGGATCTACAATGAGCAGTTCTTC
CDR3aa: CASSGPSGGIYNEQFF

j_gene: TRBJ1-1
len: 13
abundance: few
d_gene: NA
v_gene: TRBV19
CDR3nt: TGTGCCAGTAATTGGGACTTGAACACTGAAGCTTTCTTT
CDR3aa: CASNWDLNTEAFF

j_gene: TRBJ2-7
len: 14
abundance: NA
d_gene: NA
v_gene: TRBV5-6
CDR3nt: TGTGCCAGCAGCTCAACCCACGGGCTCAACGAGCAGTACTTC
CDR3aa: CASSSTHGLNEQYF

j_gene: TRBJ2-1
len: 11
abundance: NA
d_gene: TRBD2
v_gene: TRBV20-1
CDR3nt: TGCAGTGCTAGAGGGGGGGGTCAGCAGTTCTTC
CDR3aa: CSARGGGQQFF

j_gene: TRBJ2-7
len: 14
abundance: few
d_gene: TRBD1
v_gene: TRBV27
CDR3nt: TGTGCCAGCAGAGGACAGGGACGTCCCTACGAGCAGTACTTC
CDR3aa: CASRGQGRPYEQYF

j_gene: TRBJ1-4
len: 17
abundance: NA
d_gene: NA
v_gene: TRBV6-1
CDR3nt: TGTGCCAGCAGTGCAGGGGAAGTTGGGCCAACTAATGAAAAACTGTTTTTT
CDR3aa: CASSAGEVGPTNEKLFF

j_gene: TRBJ2-7
len: 15
abundance: NA
d_gene: TRBD1
v_gene: TRBV9
CDR3nt: TGTGCCAGCAGCGTTCGAGACAGGGGTTCCTACGAGCAGTACTTC
CDR3aa: CASSVRDRGSYEQYF

j_gene: TRBJ2-3
len: 16
abundance: NA
d_gene: NA
v_gene: TRBV9
CDR3nt: TGTGCCAGCAGCGTAGGGGCTCTCATGGGGGAAGATACGCAGTATTTT
CDR3aa: CASSVGALMGEDTQYF

j_gene: TRBJ2-2
len: 15
abundance: NA
d_gene: NA
v_gene: TRBV14
CDR3nt: TGTGCCAGCAGCCAGATTACAGGGCCCACCGGGGAGCTGTTTTTT
CDR3aa: CASSQITGPTGELFF

j_gene: TRBJ1-4
len: 13
abundance: NA
d_gene: NA
v_gene: TRBV19
CDR3nt: TGTGCCAGTAGTATTTGGGCGGAAGAAAAACTGTTTTTT
CDR3aa: CASSIWAEEKLFF

j_gene: TRBJ2-1
len: 13
abundance: NA
d_gene: NA
v_gene: TRBV5-1
CDR3nt: TGCGCCAGCAGCTCCCTGTTTGGCAATGAGCAGTTCTTC
CDR3aa: CASSSLFGNEQFF

j_gene: TRBJ2-1
len: 13
abundance: NA
d_gene: TRBD1
v_gene: TRBV18
CDR3nt: TGTGCCAGCTCAACCGGACAGGTCAATGAGCAGTTCTTC
CDR3aa: CASSTGQVNEQFF